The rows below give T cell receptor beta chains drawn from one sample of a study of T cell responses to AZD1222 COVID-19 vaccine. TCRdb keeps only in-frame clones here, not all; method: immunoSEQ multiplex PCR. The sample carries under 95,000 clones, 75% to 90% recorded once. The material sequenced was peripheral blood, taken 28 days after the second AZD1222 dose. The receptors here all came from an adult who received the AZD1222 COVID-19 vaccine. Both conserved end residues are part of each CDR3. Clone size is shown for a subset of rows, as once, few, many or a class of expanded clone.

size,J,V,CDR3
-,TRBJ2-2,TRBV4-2,CASSQFGGPNTGELFF
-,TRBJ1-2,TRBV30,CAWSVGGTDYGYTF
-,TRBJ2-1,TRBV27,CASSSSGSGGYNEQFF
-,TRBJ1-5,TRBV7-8,CASRSTGSNQPQHF
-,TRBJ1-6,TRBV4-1,CASSQDSWNRRTYNSPLHF
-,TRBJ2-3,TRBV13,CASSPPGTRSTDTQYF
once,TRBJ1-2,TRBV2,CASSQWGSKLNYGYTF
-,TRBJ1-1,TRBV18,CASSRKTDTEAFF
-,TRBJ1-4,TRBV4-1,CASSQDRREKLFF
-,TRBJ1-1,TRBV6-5,CASSYLRGTEAFF
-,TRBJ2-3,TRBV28,CASSTGQAPDTQYF
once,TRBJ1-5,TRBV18,CASSPGRDQPQHF
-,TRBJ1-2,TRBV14,CASSSRQGALYGYTF
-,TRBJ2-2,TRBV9,CASSVGLARANTGELFF
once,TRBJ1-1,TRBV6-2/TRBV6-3,CASSYSILKPLFEAFF
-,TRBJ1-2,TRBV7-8,CASSLGTGAYGYTF
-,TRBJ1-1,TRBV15,CATSRVLGGMAEAFF
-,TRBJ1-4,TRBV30,CAGQQGTATNEKLFF
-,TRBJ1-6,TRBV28,CASSRPDRGLSNSPLHF
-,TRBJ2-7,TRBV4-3,CASSQAPGREQYF
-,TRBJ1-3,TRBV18,CASSPGTASGNTIYF
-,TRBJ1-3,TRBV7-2,CASSLELRGNTIYF
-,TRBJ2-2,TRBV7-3,CASSLIGGGTGELFF
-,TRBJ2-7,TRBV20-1,CSASGTSLSSSYEQYF
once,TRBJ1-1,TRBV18,CASSLQVGGSMNTEAFF
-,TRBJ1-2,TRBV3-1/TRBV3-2,CASSNLFGRVGGYTF
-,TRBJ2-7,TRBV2,CASSEEGAYEQYF
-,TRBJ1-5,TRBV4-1,CASSQAFAGGSQPQHF
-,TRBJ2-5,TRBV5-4,CASSLGGEETQYF
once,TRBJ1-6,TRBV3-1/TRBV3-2,CASSQDGGPAYNSPLHF
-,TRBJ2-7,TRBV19,CASSPAGTSPYEQYF
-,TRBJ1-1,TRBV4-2,CASSQADRDTEAFF
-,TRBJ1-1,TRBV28,CASSLIGGNTEAFF
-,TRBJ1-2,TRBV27,CASAGQGFYGYTF
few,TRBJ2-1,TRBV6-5,CASRAGTLAEQFF
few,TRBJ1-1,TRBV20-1,CSASDGFIGTEAFF
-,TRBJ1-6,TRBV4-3,CASSQGGTYNSPLHF
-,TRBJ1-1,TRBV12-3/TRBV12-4,CASRTGGSEAFF
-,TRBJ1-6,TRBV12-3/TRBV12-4,CASSRTGNSPLHF
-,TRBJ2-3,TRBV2,CASRLDRGASTDTQYF
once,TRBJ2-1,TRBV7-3,CASSPYPSNEQFF
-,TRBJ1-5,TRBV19,CASNEGGQIGSNQPQHF
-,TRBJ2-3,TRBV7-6,CASSTPRAGGITDTQYF
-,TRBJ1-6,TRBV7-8,CASSPRVVGLFSYNSPLHF
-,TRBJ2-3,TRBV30,CAWSPRRVLGTDTQYF
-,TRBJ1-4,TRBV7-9,CASSSRSGTGREKLFF